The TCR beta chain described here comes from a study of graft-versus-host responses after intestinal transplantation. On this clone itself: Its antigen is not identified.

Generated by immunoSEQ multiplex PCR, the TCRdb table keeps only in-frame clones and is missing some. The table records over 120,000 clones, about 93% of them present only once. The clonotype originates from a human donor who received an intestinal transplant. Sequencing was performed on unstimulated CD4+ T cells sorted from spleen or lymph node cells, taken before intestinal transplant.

CDR3 DNA sequence: TGTGCCAGTACCCAGGACAGGGATTTCTATGGCTACACCTTC. Residues: CASTQDRDFYGYTF. The chain has TRBV19 and TRBJ1-2; 8 bases are shared with TRBD1. The CDR3 totals 14 residues. Looked up from germline, CDR1 is LNHDA and CDR2 is SQIVND (reference sequence). J gave up 4 bases and V 7 bases, and 8 bases lay outside the gene matches.